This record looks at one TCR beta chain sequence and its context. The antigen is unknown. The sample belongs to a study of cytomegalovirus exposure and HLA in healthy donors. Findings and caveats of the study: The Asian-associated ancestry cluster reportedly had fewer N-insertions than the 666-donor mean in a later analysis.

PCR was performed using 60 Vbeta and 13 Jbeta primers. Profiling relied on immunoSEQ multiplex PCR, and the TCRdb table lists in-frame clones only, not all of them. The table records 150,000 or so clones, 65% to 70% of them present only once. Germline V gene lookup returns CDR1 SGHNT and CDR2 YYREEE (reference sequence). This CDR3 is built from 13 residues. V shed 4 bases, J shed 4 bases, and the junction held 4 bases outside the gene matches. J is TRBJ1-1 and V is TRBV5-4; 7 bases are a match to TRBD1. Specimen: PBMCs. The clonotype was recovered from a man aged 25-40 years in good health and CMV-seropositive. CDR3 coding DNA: TGTGCCAGCAGCGACAGGGCGGGCACTGAAGCTTTCTTT. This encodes CASSDRAGTEAFF.